The 21 T cell receptor beta chains listed next were all sequenced from one sample in a study of blood T cell repertoires in COVID-19. Clones were sequenced by immunoSEQ multiplex PCR, and TCRdb holds only the in-frame ones, with some missing. The table includes more than 80,000 clones, roughly 80% detected once. The material sequenced was peripheral blood. The receptor source for this set is a woman aged 60-75 years with acute or convalescent COVID-19.

The rearrangement joins TRBV9 to TRBJ2-7, with 8 nucleotides matching TRBD2. Germline V gene data show CDR1 as SGDLS and CDR2 as YYNGEE. With 3 bases clipped from V and 6 bases from J, the junction kept 11 bases outside the gene matches. The CDR3 extends over 15 amino acids. CDR3: CASSAPGLGSSEQYF. CDR3 bases: TGTGCCAGCAGCGCTCCGGGACTAGGGTCTAGCGAGCAGTACTTC. Full variable domain (missing parts from reference TRBV9 and TRBJ2-7): DSGVTQTPKHLITATGQRVTLRCSPRSGDLSVYWYQQSLDQGLQFLIQYYNGEERAKGNILERFSAQQFPDLHSELNLSSLELGDSALYFCASSAPGLGSSEQYFGPGTRLTVT.

The chain carries TRBV14 and TRBJ2-7; weak D call: TRBD2 (6 bases). The CDR3 runs to 13 residues. Between the trimmed V and J ends, which lost 4 bases and 6 bases, there was a span of 13 bases. CDR1 and CDR2 from the germline V gene are SGHDN and FVKESK. CDR3: CASSPRLEGEQYF. Written as DNA, the CDR3 is TGTGCCAGCAGCCCCCGACTAGAAGGCGAGCAGTACTTC.

The chain couples TRBV5-1 to TRBJ2-1; 10 nucleotides align to TRBD1. Germline V gene data show CDR1 as SGHRS and CDR2 as YFSETQ. The CDR3 spans 15 residues. After removal of 0 bases from V and 5 bases from J, the junction contained 2 bases not matched to a gene. This CDR3 is CASSLGQGANNEQFF. CDR3 nucleotide sequence: TGCGCCAGCAGCTTGGGACAGGGGGCTAACAATGAGCAGTTCTTC.

This clone has only a few counts. The rearrangement links TRBV3-1 (or the pseudogene TRBV3-2) to TRBJ2-1; maybe TRBD1 (7 bases). V was pared by 4 bases and J by 15 bases, with 19 bases between. The CDR3 spans 13 residues. The germline gives CDR1 LGHDT, CDR2 YNNKEL (reference sequence). The CDR3: CASSPTQGEARFF. The CDR3 DNA follows: TGTGCCAGCAGCCCAACGCAGGGGGAGGCGCGGTTCTTC.

This chain joins TRBV7-3 and TRBJ1-2; D remains ambiguous. Germline V gene sequence: CDR1 SGHTA, CDR2 FQGTGA. The CDR3 has 13 amino acids. The ends were cut back, 5 bases at V and 7 bases at J, with 14 bases in the middle. CDR3 in DNA: TGTGCCAGCAGCCTAAACTCCGGAGTTGGCTACACCTTC. It is translated as CASSLNSGVGYTF.

The J gene is TRBJ2-3, the V gene TRBV10-3; TRBD1 might be the D (6 bases). Germline V gene data show CDR1 as ENHRY and CDR2 as SYGVKD. The CDR3 contains 17 residues. The ends were cut back, 5 bases at V and 4 bases at J, with 22 bases in the middle. The CDR3 bases are TGTGCCATCAGTTCCACCCTTGGACAGAGGGGTTCAGATACGCAGTATTTT. Encoded protein: CAISSTLGQRGSDTQYF.

V gene TRBV27 combines with J gene TRBJ1-6; D remains unclear. The ends were cut back, 3 bases at V and 7 bases at J, with 4 bases in the middle. This CDR3 has 12 residues. The germline V gene has CDR1 MNHEY and CDR2 SMNVEV (reference sequence). The DNA of the CDR3 is TGTGCCAGCAGTTTTCTCAATTCACCCCTCCACTTT. It specifies CASSFLNSPLHF.

The chain combines TRBV30 with TRBJ1-5; 9 positions agree with TRBD1. Unmatched junction bases numbered 7, after V lost 6 bases and J lost 7 bases. The CDR3 sequence is 13 residues long. Per germline, CDR1 GTSNPN and CDR2 SVGIG (reference sequence). Written as DNA, the CDR3 is TGTGCCTGTACAGGGGGCGGAGGGCAGCCCCAGCATTTT. It encodes CACTGGGGQPQHF.

The rearrangement links TRBV5-4 to TRBJ2-2, with 9 nucleotides matching TRBD1. Germline V gene data show CDR1 as SGHNT and CDR2 as YYREEE (reference sequence). The CDR3 extends over 15 amino acids. V was clipped by 4 bases and J by 5 bases; unmatched bases: 6. The CDR3 DNA sequence: TGTGCCAGCAGCACCATGACAGGGGGGACCGGGGAGCTGTTTTTT. Protein product: CASSTMTGGTGELFF.

The V and J genes are TRBV18 and TRBJ1-2, with D unresolved. V lost 3 bases and J lost 5, with 13 bases in between. CDR3 size: 14 residues. Germline lookup yields CDR1 KGHSH and CDR2 LQKENI. The CDR3 protein is CASSPGVEKYGYTF. In nucleotides, the CDR3 is TGTGCCAGCTCACCCGGGGTAGAGAAATATGGCTACACCTTC.

This clone appeared a single time. The V and J genes are TRBV7-9 and TRBJ1-1; a weak D match, TRBD1 (5 bases). Trimming left V 5 bases short and J 6 bases short, with 10 bases between. The CDR3 has 12 amino acids. Germline values: CDR1 SEHNR, CDR2 FQNEAQ (reference sequence). Here the CDR3 DNA reads TGTGCCAGCAGCACCTGGGGCGCTGAAGCTTTCTTT. Protein sequence: CASSTWGAEAFF.

The chain joins TRBV7-2 to TRBJ1-5; D is possibly TRBD1 (5 bases). CDR1 and CDR2 (germline): SGHTA, FQGNSA. Trimming took 8 bases from V and 1 from J, leaving 12 bases between them. CDR3 length equals 14 residues. CDR3 amino acids: CASGRTPSNQPQHF. DNA for the CDR3: TGTGCCAGCGGACGGACACCCAGCAATCAGCCCCAGCATTTT.

This clone was detected only once. The rearrangement links TRBV28 to TRBJ2-7; 16 bases line up with TRBD2. Per germline, CDR1 MDHEN and CDR2 SYDVKM. Losses at the gene ends were 5 bases for V and 3 bases for J; bases not matched to a gene: 4. The CDR3 sequence is 16 residues long. This chain's CDR3 is CASSPGTSGRVYEQYF. Written as DNA, the CDR3 is TGTGCCAGCAGTCCAGGGACTAGCGGGAGGGTCTACGAGCAGTACTTC.

This clone was observed a single time. The V call is TRBV18, the J call TRBJ1-5, with 8 nucleotides matching TRBD1. The CDR3 spans 17 residues. Germline assignment: CDR1 KGHSH and CDR2 LQKENI. V was clipped by 6 bases and J by 3 bases; unmatched bases: 13. The CDR3 is CASSLGQGTLVNQPQHF. The CDR3 DNA is TGTGCCAGCTCCCTTGGACAGGGTACTTTAGTCAATCAGCCCCAGCATTTT. The full variable domain, in which reference TRBV18 and TRBJ1-5 provide the parts outside the CDR3, is NAGVMQNPRHLVRRRGQEARLRCSPMKGHSHVYWYRQLPEEGLKFMVYLQKENIIDESGMPKERFSAEFPKEGPSILRIQQVVRGDSAAYFCASSLGQGTLVNQPQHFGDGTRLSIL.

At least ten counts were recorded for this clone. The chain joins TRBV5-1 to TRBJ2-7; the D gene is possibly TRBD1 (6 bases). The CDR3 contains 13 residues. The V gene's germline CDR1 is SGHRS and CDR2 YFSETQ. The V end was cut by 4 bases, the J end by 6 bases, with 14 bases between. CDR3 in DNA: TGCGCCAGCAGCCCAGACAGGCCCCTCGAGCAGTACTTC. This codes for CASSPDRPLEQYF.

This clone was detected only once. The J gene is TRBJ1-5, the V gene TRBV20-1; D perhaps matches TRBD1 (5 bases). Germline V gene data show CDR1 as DFQATT and CDR2 as SNEGSKA (reference sequence). The germline V and J ends were trimmed by 3 bases and 6 bases, with 12 bases remaining between them. The CDR3 length is 13 residues. This CDR3 reads CSASAGDGQPQHF. DNA for the CDR3: TGCAGTGCTAGTGCGGGGGACGGTCAGCCCCAGCATTTT.

V and J are TRBV6-5 and TRBJ1-5; maybe TRBD1 (5 bases). The CDR3 is made up of 11 amino acids. The ends were cut back, 7 bases at V and 12 bases at J, with 13 bases in the middle. The V gene's germline CDR1 is MNHEY and CDR2 SVGAGI. CDR3: CASTGWGLQHF. For the CDR3, the DNA is TGTGCCAGCACTGGGTGGGGACTCCAGCATTTT.

The V and J genes are TRBV5-6 and TRBJ1-1; D perhaps matches TRBD1 (6 bases). This CDR3 spans 15 amino acids. CDR1 SGHDT and CDR2 YYEEEE come from the germline V gene. Trimming shortened V by 4 bases and J by 7 bases, and 20 bases separated the two germline ends. CDR3 residues: CASSRQGPYRFEAFF. The DNA for the CDR3 is TGTGCCAGCAGCAGGCAGGGGCCTTACCGGTTTGAAGCTTTCTTT. Together with reference TRBV5-6 and TRBJ1-1, the CDR3 gives the full variable domain: DAGVTQSPTHLIKTRGQQVTLRCSPKSGHDTVSWYQQALGQGPQFIFQYYEEEERQRGNFPDRFSGHQFPNYSSELNVNALLLGDSALYLCASSRQGPYRFEAFFGQGTRLTVV.

The V call is TRBV4-2, the J call TRBJ1-2, with 10 bases that match TRBD1. The CDR3 runs 17 residues. CDR1 and CDR2 (germline): LGHNA, YNFKEQ. V lost 2 bases to trimming and J lost 1 base; unmatched junction nucleotides: 7. The CDR3 sequence is CASSQSSGTGDNYGYTF. The CDR3 region has the DNA TGTGCCAGCAGCCAAAGTTCCGGGACAGGGGATAACTATGGCTACACCTTC.

The gene calls are TRBV18 and TRBJ1-1; 11 bases agree with TRBD1. CDR1 is KGHSH and CDR2 is LQKENI in the germline V gene. The length of the CDR3 is 12 residues. V shed 3 bases and J 12 bases; nucleotides not matched to a gene: 3. The CDR3 region is CASSPGQGVTFF. The CDR3, as DNA: TGTGCCAGCTCACCGGGACAGGGGGTAACTTTCTTT. The variable domain in full, completed from reference TRBV18 and TRBJ1-1, reads NAGVMQNPRHLVRRRGQEARLRCSPMKGHSHVYWYRQLPEEGLKFMVYLQKENIIDESGMPKERFSAEFPKEGPSILRIQQVVRGDSAAYFCASSPGQGVTFFGQGTRLTVV.

The gene calls are TRBV19 and TRBJ2-1, with 9 positions matching TRBD2. Germline lookup yields CDR1 LNHDA and CDR2 SQIVND (reference sequence). The CDR3 spans 16 residues. V was clipped by 7 bases and J by 7 bases; unmatched bases: 14. The DNA for the CDR3 is TGTGCCAGTACGCCAGGCGGTGGCGGGAGGGGGAATGAGCAGTTCTTC. It is translated as CASTPGGGGRGNEQFF.